The 32 T cell receptor beta chains listed next were all sequenced from one sample in a study of technical replicates of blood from a few donors. Method: immunoSEQ multiplex PCR; TCRdb's copy keeps in-frame clones and lacks some. The table shows tens of thousands of clones, with about 95% occurring only once. Sample: T cells isolated from PBMCs. These receptors originate from a human donor in good health.

J is TRBJ1-3 and V is TRBV28; 7 nucleotides match TRBD1. The CDR3 length is 13 residues. The junction had 2 bases not matched to a gene; V was cut back by 7 bases and J by 2 bases. CDR1 MDHEN and CDR2 SYDVKM come from the germline V gene. Written as DNA, the CDR3 is TGTGCCAGCAAGACAGGGACTGGAAACACCATATATTTT. Protein product: CASKTGTGNTIYF.

The J gene is TRBJ2-3, the V gene TRBV5-5, with 7 bases matching TRBD2. CDR3 length: 16 residues. Germline V gene lookup returns CDR1 SGHKS and CDR2 YYEKEE (reference sequence). The J segment lost 0 bases and the V segment lost 2 bases, leaving 6 bases of the junction unmatched. The CDR3 protein is CASSLGSGFSTDTQYF. CDR3 nucleotide sequence: TGTGCCAGCAGCTTAGGTAGCGGGTTTAGCACAGATACGCAGTATTTT.

The chain uses TRBV6-5 and TRBJ1-5; 8 bases align to TRBD1. Trimming removed 4 bases from V and 0 bases from J; junction bases left unmatched: 5. The length of the CDR3 is 16 residues. Germline V gene lookup returns CDR1 MNHEY and CDR2 SVGAGI. The CDR3 DNA reads TGTGCCAGCAGTTCCGGGACAGGTCATAGCAATCAGCCCCAGCATTTT. Protein product: CASSSGTGHSNQPQHF.

V is TRBV11-2 and J is TRBJ2-7; D might be TRBD1 (6 bases). The CDR3 runs to 13 residues. V was clipped by 8 bases and J by 0 bases, with 11 bases between them. Germline lookup yields CDR1 SGHAT and CDR2 FQNNGV. DNA for the CDR3: TGTGCCAGCGGAAACAGGGACTCCTACGAGCAGTACTTC. Translated, it gives CASGNRDSYEQYF.

V gene TRBV28 combines with J gene TRBJ1-1, with TRBD1 matching 8 bases. This CDR3 region has 14 residues. V shed 5 bases, J shed 2 bases, and the junction held 4 bases outside the gene matches. CDR1 is MDHEN and CDR2 is SYDVKM in the germline V gene. CDR3 DNA: TGTGCCAGCAGTCAGGACAGGGATAACACTGAAGCTTTCTTT. Encoded protein: CASSQDRDNTEAFF. Using reference TRBV28 and TRBJ1-1 for the parts outside the CDR3, the full variable domain is DVKVTQSSRYLVKRTGEKVFLECVQDMDHENMFWYRQDPGLGLRLIYFSYDVKMKEKGDIPEGYSVSREKKERFSLILESASTNQTSMYLCASSQDRDNTEAFFGQGTRLTVV.

V and J are TRBV7-9 and TRBJ2-5; D possibly corresponds to TRBD1 (5 bases). Germline CDR1 is SEHNR and CDR2 is FQNEAQ (reference sequence). Trimming pared 3 bases from V and 5 bases from J, leaving 10 bases between. This CDR3 region has 13 residues. Here the CDR3 DNA reads TGTGCCAGCAGCTTTGGGGCTTCGGAGACCCAGTACTTC. Encoded protein: CASSFGASETQYF.

The chain recombines TRBV23-1 with TRBJ2-7, with D possibly matching TRBD1 (5 bases). TRBV23-1 is marked as an open reading frame, function uncertain. This CDR3 region has 15 residues. V shed 10 bases and J shed 3 bases, with 22 bases lying between them. CDR3 protein: CANTPLQGIHYEQYF. The CDR3 DNA sequence: TGCGCCAACACACCTCTTCAGGGTATCCACTACGAGCAGTACTTC.

The chain is built from TRBV7-6 and TRBJ2-3, with 10 bases lining up with TRBD1. This CDR3 is 16 amino acids long. From germline, CDR1 is SGHVS and CDR2 FNYEAQ. Trimming took 5 bases from V and 0 from J; bases not matched to a gene: 5. The CDR3 is CASSPRTGGSTDTQYF. CDR3 nucleotide sequence: TGTGCCAGCAGCCCCAGGACAGGGGGTAGCACAGATACGCAGTATTTT.

This rearrangement joins TRBV18 to TRBJ1-1, with unresolved D. From germline, CDR1 is KGHSH and CDR2 LQKENI. V was shortened by 3 bases and J by 1 base, with 6 bases between the two germline ends. The CDR3 has 13 amino acids. CDR3 bases: TGTGCCAGCTCACCTTCCAAGAACACTGAAGCTTTCTTT. This translates into CASSPSKNTEAFF.

The V and J genes are TRBV5-1 and TRBJ2-3; D possibly corresponds to TRBD2 (6 bases). This CDR3 comprises 15 residues. V lost 0 bases and J lost 1, with 9 bases in between. CDR1 is SGHRS, CDR2 YFSETQ, per germline. The CDR3 DNA reads TGCGCCAGCAGCTTGGGGGGCGGGGGCACAGATACGCAGTATTTT. This gives the protein CASSLGGGGTDTQYF.

V is TRBV11-2 and J is TRBJ1-2; D remains ambiguous. The CDR3 loop spans 13 amino acids. Germline V gene lookup returns CDR1 SGHAT and CDR2 FQNNGV. V lost 1 base, J lost 4 bases, and 7 bases lay in between. The DNA for the CDR3 is TGTGCCAGCAGCTTAGGCGGTCTCTATGGCTACACCTTC. Translation: CASSLGGLYGYTF.

A few counts support this clone. CDR3 in amino acids: CASSSFHEQYF. DNA for the CDR3: TGTGCCAGCAGCTCCTTCCACGAGCAGTACTTC. The genes are TRBV7-9 and TRBJ2-7; D is uncertain. The V and J ends lost 4 bases and 5 bases respectively, with 6 bases between them. Germline V lookup: CDR1 SEHNR, CDR2 FQNEAQ (reference sequence). This CDR3 contains 11 residues.

This chain's CDR3 is CASTPPDSPYEQYF. The CDR3, as DNA: TGCGCCAGCACACCTCCGGACAGCCCCTACGAGCAGTACTTC. The V gene is TRBV5-1, the J gene TRBJ2-7; tentatively, D is TRBD1 (6 bases). The CDR3 is made up of 14 amino acids. The germline gives CDR1 SGHRS, CDR2 YFSETQ. V was clipped by 6 bases and J by 2 bases, with 15 bases between them.

This clone was counted a few times. This chain uses TRBV11-2 with TRBJ1-2; 7 bases line up with TRBD1. Germline values: CDR1 SGHAT, CDR2 FQNNGV. The V segment lost 0 bases and the J segment 8 bases; nucleotides outside the gene matches: 9. The CDR3 extends over 15 amino acids. In DNA, the CDR3 is TGTGCCAGCAGCTTAGAGCCGACAGGGATGCACGGCTACACCTTC. Residues: CASSLEPTGMHGYTF.

This rearrangement joins TRBV7-8 to TRBJ1-1, with TRBD1 as a possible D gene (6 bases). Germline assignment: CDR1 SGHVS and CDR2 FQNEAQ. The CDR3 has 14 amino acids. The V gene lost 3 bases and the J gene lost 6 bases, with 14 bases spanning the gap. CDR3 coding DNA: TGTGCCAGCAGCTTTTCAGGGGATTGGTCTGAAGCTTTCTTT. This encodes CASSFSGDWSEAFF.

V is TRBV11-2 and J is TRBJ2-4; TRBD2 might be the D (6 bases). CDR1 is SGHAT and CDR2 is FQNNGV in the germline V gene. This CDR3 region has 15 residues. V was shortened by 1 base and J by 6 bases, with 13 bases between the two germline ends. CDR3 DNA: TGTGCCAGCAGCTTAGTCGGGGGTAACGTAAACATTCAGTACTTC. It codes for CASSLVGGNVNIQYF.

This chain connects TRBV5-1 to TRBJ2-3; 12 nucleotides align to TRBD2. The CDR3 loop spans 15 amino acids. Germline assignment: CDR1 SGHRS and CDR2 YFSETQ. V shed 2 bases and J 6 bases; nucleotides not matched to a gene: 4. The CDR3 region is CASSFGLAGPDTQYF. Written as DNA, the CDR3 is TGCGCCAGCAGCTTCGGACTAGCGGGGCCGGATACGCAGTATTTT.

V is TRBV7-8 and J is TRBJ1-4; no firm D call. Germline V gene lookup returns CDR1 SGHVS and CDR2 FQNEAQ. V lost 5 bases, J lost 0 bases, and 7 bases lay in between. The CDR3 is made up of 14 amino acids. Written as DNA, the CDR3 is TGTGCCAGCAGCCTACTAGCAACTAATGAAAAACTGTTTTTT. Protein sequence: CASSLLATNEKLFF.

A single count supports this clone. This sequence joins TRBV11-3 and TRBJ1-1, with 10 positions matching TRBD1. V gave up 4 bases and J gave up 10 bases; unmatched junction bases: 9. This CDR3 region has 14 residues. The germline V gene encodes CDR1 SGHNT and CDR2 YENEEA. In DNA, the CDR3 is TGTGCCAGCAGCTCCTCCCCCCGGGACAGGGGAGCTTTCTTT. It is translated as CASSSSPRDRGAFF.

The chain joins TRBV28 to TRBJ2-1; D might be TRBD2 (6 bases). This CDR3 is built from 13 residues. In germline, CDR1 is MDHEN, CDR2 SYDVKM. Trimming stripped 5 bases from V and 8 bases from J, with 13 bases between. As DNA, the CDR3 is TGTGCCAGCAGTACCGGGAGTCCATATGAGCAGTTCTTC. Residues: CASSTGSPYEQFF.

The rearrangement links TRBV29-1 to TRBJ2-7; tentative D call: TRBD1 (6 bases). Germline lookup yields CDR1 SQVTM and CDR2 ANQGSEA. The length of the CDR3 is 14 residues. V lost 6 bases to trimming and J lost 0 bases, with 15 bases between them. The CDR3 DNA reads TGCAGCGTGCAAACAGGGTTGGGCTCCTACGAGCAGTACTTC. Its translation: CSVQTGLGSYEQYF.

V gene TRBV28 combines with J gene TRBJ2-4; tentatively, D is TRBD2 (7 bases). Germline V gene sequence: CDR1 MDHEN, CDR2 SYDVKM. The CDR3 extends over 19 amino acids. V lost 3 bases and J lost 0, with 21 bases in between. In DNA form, the CDR3 reads TGTGCCAGCAGTTTCGGGGGGCTGTTTTCTCGTGGAGCCAAAAACATTCAGTACTTC. Amino acid sequence: CASSFGGLFSRGAKNIQYF.

The genes are TRBV7-2 and TRBJ2-2, with 12 bases matching TRBD2. The V and J ends lost 1 base and 7 bases, in that order; junction bases with no gene match: 4. Germline CDR1 and CDR2: SGHTA and FQGNSA. The CDR3 consists of 16 residues. The CDR3 nucleotides read TGTGCCAGCAGCTTAGGACTAGCGGGAGTGGGCGGGGAGCTGTTTTTT. Translation: CASSLGLAGVGGELFF.

The chain employs TRBV9 and TRBJ1-4; TRBD1 might be the D (6 bases). V was trimmed by 5 bases and J by 3 bases, leaving 14 bases between them. The CDR3 runs to 15 residues. Looked up from germline, CDR1 is SGDLS and CDR2 is YYNGEE. The CDR3 region has the DNA TGTGCCAGCAGTCCCGGGGGGCGGGCTAATGAAAAACTGTTTTTT. Translated: CASSPGGRANEKLFF.

V and J are TRBV5-1 and TRBJ2-7, with TRBD1 matching 9 bases. V shed 0 bases, J shed 2 bases, and the junction held 3 bases outside the gene matches. Germline CDR1 reads SGHRS; CDR2 reads YFSETQ. The CDR3 spans 15 residues. This CDR3 is CASSLAGTGPYEQYF. Written as DNA, the CDR3 is TGCGCCAGCAGCTTGGCCGGGACAGGGCCCTACGAGCAGTACTTC.

The chain is built from TRBV9 and TRBJ1-5; no firm D call. CDR3 length: 14 residues. Trimming took 3 bases from V and 3 from J, leaving 10 bases between them. Germline CDR1 reads SGDLS; CDR2 reads YYNGEE. CDR3 DNA: TGTGCCAGCAGCGCCGGGGTAGACAATCAGCCCCAGCATTTT. As protein: CASSAGVDNQPQHF. The full variable domain, completed using reference TRBV9 and TRBJ1-5, is DSGVTQTPKHLITATGQRVTLRCSPRSGDLSVYWYQQSLDQGLQFLIQYYNGEERAKGNILERFSAQQFPDLHSELNLSSLELGDSALYFCASSAGVDNQPQHFGDGTRLSIL.

CDR3 nucleotides: TGTGCCAGCAGCGTGAAGGGGGCACCCAGGTATACGCAGTATTTT. Amino acid sequence: CASSVKGAPRYTQYF. The chain couples TRBV9 to TRBJ2-3; 7 bases map to TRBD1. Germline trimming cut 2 bases from V and 7 bases from J; bases unmatched to any gene: 10. Germline CDR1 reads SGDLS; CDR2 reads YYNGEE. CDR3 length: 15 residues.

The J gene is TRBJ1-2, the V gene TRBV5-1; D call uncertain. In germline, CDR1 is SGHRS, CDR2 YFSETQ. The CDR3 is made up of 14 amino acids. Trimming left V 4 bases short and J 7 bases short, with 17 bases between. Here the CDR3 DNA reads TGCGCCAGCAGCAATGGCCAAGAAGTCTCTGGCTACACCTTC. Amino acid sequence: CASSNGQEVSGYTF.

The chain joins TRBV15 to TRBJ2-5, with 10 bases that match TRBD2. The CDR3 has 15 residues. Germline CDR1 LNHNV, CDR2 YYDKDF (reference sequence). J lost 2 bases, V lost 8 bases, and 8 bases had no gene match. Here the CDR3 reads CATSSGRVTQETQYF. The CDR3 nucleotides read TGTGCCACCTCTAGCGGGAGAGTTACGCAAGAGACCCAGTACTTC.

This CDR3 reads CASSSGSTDTQYF. The CDR3 nucleotides read TGTGCCAGCAGCTCCGGGAGCACAGATACGCAGTATTTT. The J gene is TRBJ2-3, the V gene TRBV7-9, with unresolved D. Trimming cost V 4 bases and J 0 bases, with 5 bases left between them. In germline, CDR1 is SEHNR, CDR2 FQNEAQ (reference sequence). The CDR3 length is 13 residues.

In this sample, this clone turned up once. The gene calls are TRBV10-1 and TRBJ2-4, with 8 positions matching TRBD2. The germline CDR1 and CDR2 sequences are WNHNN and SYGVQD (reference sequence). This CDR3 is 16 amino acids long. After removal of 5 bases from V and 2 bases from J, the junction contained 8 bases not matched to a gene. The CDR3 DNA follows: TGCGCCAGCAGTCCCACGGGAGGGAGAACCAAAAACATTCAGTACTTC. Translating gives CASSPTGGRTKNIQYF.

V and J are TRBV5-1 and TRBJ1-2, with TRBD1 matching over 8 bases. This CDR3 has 17 amino acids. The germline gives CDR1 SGHRS, CDR2 YFSETQ. Trimming at V came to 1 base and at J to 6 bases, leaving 14 bases not matched to a gene. The CDR3, as DNA: TGCGCCAGCAGCTTGTGGACAGGGTCTTTACAACTCGATGGCTACACCTTC. Amino acids: CASSLWTGSLQLDGYTF. The full variable domain, its missing parts supplied by reference TRBV5-1 and TRBJ1-2, is KAGVTQTPRYLIKTRGQQVTLSCSPISGHRSVSWYQQTPGQGLQFLFEYFSETQRNKGNFPGRFSGRQFSNSRSEMNVSTLELGDSALYLCASSLWTGSLQLDGYTFGSGTRLTVV.